The 10 T cell receptor beta chains below were found in one sample sequenced in a study of T cell changes during pregnancy in multiple sclerosis. Assay: immunoSEQ multiplex PCR; the TCRdb copy retains only in-frame clones and omits some. The sample carries about 50,000 clones, approximately 94% recorded once. Specimen: CD8+ T cells from peripheral blood mononuclear cells, collected before pregnancy. The receptor source for this set is a female donor with multiple sclerosis, enrolled in a pregnancy study.

The V and J genes are TRBV10-3 and TRBJ1-2; 8 bases line up with TRBD1. CDR3 length: 20 residues. V was clipped by 4 bases and J by 2 bases; unmatched bases: 21. Germline lookup yields CDR1 ENHRY and CDR2 SYGVKD. The CDR3, as DNA: TGTGCCATCAGTGCCACGACAGGGGAGGTCACAGAAAAACAGAACTATGGCTACACCTTC. Its protein is CAISATTGEVTEKQNYGYTF.

The gene calls are TRBV4-1 and TRBJ1-2; TRBD1 aligns across 8 bases. The CDR3 runs 15 residues. The germline V gene has CDR1 MGHRA and CDR2 YSYEKL. After removal of 0 bases from V and 3 bases from J, the junction contained 3 bases not matched to a gene. CDR3 sequence reads: CASSQDRDRYYGYTF. The CDR3 DNA reads TGCGCCAGCAGCCAAGATCGGGACAGGTACTATGGCTACACCTTC.

CDR3 bases: TGTGCCAGCAGTTCGCGGGACAGGGCTAACCAGCCCCAGCATTTT. Amino acids: CASSSRDRANQPQHF. V usage is TRBV27 and J usage is TRBJ1-5; 9 nucleotides match TRBD1. Germline V gene sequence: CDR1 MNHEY, CDR2 SMNVEV (reference sequence). The CDR3 is 15 amino acids. The V gene end was trimmed by 4 bases and the J gene end by 7 bases; junction bases not matched to a gene: 8.

The chain combines TRBV7-9 with TRBJ2-4, with TRBD2 matching 7 bases. The germline V gene has CDR1 SEHNR and CDR2 FQNEAQ (reference sequence). The CDR3 runs 18 residues. The V gene end was trimmed by 0 bases and the J gene end by 0 bases; junction bases not matched to a gene: 8. The CDR3 spells CASSLAGGGRTAKNIQYF. CDR3 in DNA: TGTGCCAGCAGCTTAGCGGGGGGAGGGCGCACAGCCAAAAACATTCAGTACTTC.

The chain combines TRBV19 with TRBJ1-3, with unresolved D. There are 17 residues in the CDR3. Per germline, CDR1 LNHDA and CDR2 SQIVND (reference sequence). Between the trimmed V and J ends, which lost 2 bases and 0 bases, there was a span of 14 bases. CDR3 region: CASSILGSSHSGNTIYF. The CDR3, as DNA: TGTGCCAGTAGTATATTGGGGAGCAGTCACTCTGGAAACACCATATATTTT. Using reference TRBV19 and TRBJ1-3 for the parts outside the CDR3, the full variable domain is DGGITQSPKYLFRKEGQNVTLSCEQNLNHDAMYWYRQDPGQGLRLIYYSQIVNDFQKGDIAEGYSVSREKKESFPLTVTSAQKNPTAFYLCASSILGSSHSGNTIYFGEGSWLTVV.

The chain carries TRBV19 and TRBJ2-1; 8 nucleotides agree with TRBD2. CDR3 length: 14 amino acids. Trimming took 7 bases from V and 10 from J; bases not matched to a gene: 12. The germline gives CDR1 LNHDA, CDR2 SQIVND (reference sequence). CDR3 amino acids: CASTPGGGFYEQFF. CDR3 DNA sequence: TGTGCCAGTACCCCGGGGGGGGGATTTTACGAGCAGTTCTTC.

V and J are TRBV5-1 and TRBJ2-7; D perhaps matches TRBD1 (5 bases). Deletions cut 5 bases from V and 0 bases from J, with 9 bases between. This CDR3 comprises 13 residues. CDR1 and CDR2 from the germline V gene are SGHRS and YFSETQ. In DNA, the CDR3 is TGCGCCAGCAGACAGGCAAGCTCCTACGAGCAGTACTTC. Translated, it gives CASRQASSYEQYF.

This sequence joins TRBV4-3 and TRBJ2-7; D is possibly TRBD2 (5 bases). With 4 bases removed from V and 7 bases from J, the gap between germline ends came to 14 bases. Germline values: CDR1 LGHNA, CDR2 YSLEER. CDR3 size: 13 residues. The CDR3 DNA sequence: TGCGCCAGCAGCCTCGGACTTGGCGGGGAGCAGTACTTC. Translated, it gives CASSLGLGGEQYF.

In DNA, the CDR3 is TGTGCCAGTAGGAATCGACTATGGGAAAAACTGTTTTTT. As protein: CASRNRLWEKLFF. The chain combines TRBV28 with TRBJ1-4; D is ambiguous. Germline loops: CDR1 MDHEN, CDR2 SYDVKM. This CDR3 is built from 13 residues. Trimming stripped 9 bases from V and 8 bases from J, with 16 bases between.

The chain recombines TRBV19 with TRBJ1-5, with 8 nucleotides matching TRBD1. The trim removed 8 bases at V and 4 bases at J, leaving 7 bases unmatched. The CDR3 is 14 amino acids. Germline V gene data show CDR1 as LNHDA and CDR2 as SQIVND (reference sequence). CDR3 sequence reads: CASSPTGANQPQHF. CDR3 nucleotide sequence: TGTGCCAGTTCCCCGACAGGGGCTAATCAGCCCCAGCATTTT.